This TCR beta chain was identified during a study of post-analysis software for immune sequencing data. Study-level points and caveats: When compared against controls, multiple sclerosis patients showed significantly lower normalized Chao1 diversity. F-measure co-clustering was strong for batch-matched samples. TRBV5-6, TRBV5-1 and TRBV20-1 were among four to six TRBV segments more frequent in patients than controls.

V dropped 8 bases and J dropped 13 bases, with 28 bases sitting between them. In germline, CDR1 is SGHRS, CDR2 YFSETQ. This CDR3 contains 15 residues. On this clonotype itself: What it binds is unknown.

The TCR beta cDNA libraries contained unique molecular identifiers. Each CDR3 protein gets one entry after TCRdb re-called the PCR reads with MiXCR. Of fewer than 850,000 distinct CDR3 sequences in the sample, 25% to 30% were seen once. This clonotype was sampled from a girl under 18 with multiple sclerosis. Sequenced input: blood. J is TRBJ2-4 and V is TRBV5-1; tentative D call: TRBD2 (6 bases). The CDR3 region is CASSAAGTGYNEQYF. The CDR3 DNA sequence: TGCGCCAGTAGCGCCGCCGGGACTGGTTACAATGAGCAGTACTTC.